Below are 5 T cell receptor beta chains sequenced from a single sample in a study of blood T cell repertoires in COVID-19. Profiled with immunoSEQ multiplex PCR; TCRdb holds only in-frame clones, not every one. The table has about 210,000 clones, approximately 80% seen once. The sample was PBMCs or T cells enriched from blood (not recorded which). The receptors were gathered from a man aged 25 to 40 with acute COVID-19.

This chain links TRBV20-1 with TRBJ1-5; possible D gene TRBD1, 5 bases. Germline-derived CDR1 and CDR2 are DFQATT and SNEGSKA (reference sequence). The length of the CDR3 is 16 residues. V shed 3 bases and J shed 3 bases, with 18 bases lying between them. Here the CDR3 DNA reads TGCAGTGCTAGTTCGGTGCCAGGACACCTCAATCAGCCCCAGCATTTT. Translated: CSASSVPGHLNQPQHF.

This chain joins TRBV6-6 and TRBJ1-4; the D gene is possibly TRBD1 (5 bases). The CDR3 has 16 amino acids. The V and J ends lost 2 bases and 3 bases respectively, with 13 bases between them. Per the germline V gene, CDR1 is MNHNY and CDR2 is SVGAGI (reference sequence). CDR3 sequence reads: CASSYTLDSANEKLFF. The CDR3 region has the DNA TGTGCCAGCAGTTACACCCTAGACAGTGCTAATGAAAAACTGTTTTTT.

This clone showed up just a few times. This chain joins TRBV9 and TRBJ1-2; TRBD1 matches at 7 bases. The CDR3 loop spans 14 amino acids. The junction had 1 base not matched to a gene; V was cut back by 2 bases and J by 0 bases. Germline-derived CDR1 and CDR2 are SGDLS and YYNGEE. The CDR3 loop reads CASSVGQSNYGYTF. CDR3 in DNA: TGTGCCAGCAGCGTGGGACAGTCTAACTATGGCTACACCTTC.

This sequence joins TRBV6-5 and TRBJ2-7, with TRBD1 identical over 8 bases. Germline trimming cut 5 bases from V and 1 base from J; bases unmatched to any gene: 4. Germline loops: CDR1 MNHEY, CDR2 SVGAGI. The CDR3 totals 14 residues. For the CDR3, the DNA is TGTGCCAGCAGTAGGACAGGGACTTCCTACGAGCAGTACTTC. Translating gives CASSRTGTSYEQYF.

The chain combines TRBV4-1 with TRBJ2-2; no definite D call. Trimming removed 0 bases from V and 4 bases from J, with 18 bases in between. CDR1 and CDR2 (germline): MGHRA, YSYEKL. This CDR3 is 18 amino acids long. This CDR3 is CASSQESPRDGSTGELFF. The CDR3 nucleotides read TGCGCCAGCAGCCAAGAAAGCCCTAGAGACGGATCCACCGGGGAGCTGTTTTTT.